This T cell receptor (beta chain) was recorded in a study of identical twins. This clonotype was observed at least ten times. Its specificity is unknown. Germline V gene sequence: CDR1 DFQATT, CDR2 SNEGSKA (reference sequence). Trimming removed 0 bases from V and 0 bases from J, with 14 bases in between. There are 17 residues in the CDR3. Everyone who donated was a healthy Caucasian. Template switching added a universal primer site; cDNA carried unique molecular identifiers. TCRdb re-analysed the 5' RACE reads in MiXCR, keeping a single row per CDR3 protein. The sample includes approximately 670,000 distinct CDR3 sequences, 5.5% to 6.5% of them seen just once. General study points: Low generation probability was overrepresented in out-of-frame alpha sequences shared by twins. Conclusions leaned on cross-sectional statistical analysis and did not track the same donors over time.

The source of this sequence is a young man in good health. Material: naive T cells sorted from blood. The chain is built from TRBV20-1 and TRBJ2-2; D not certain. CDR3 sequence reads: CSARDRWAVSNTGELFF. CDR3 bases: TGCAGTGCTAGAGATCGTTGGGCGGTCTCGAACACCGGGGAGCTGTTTTTT.